Listed here are 20 T cell receptor beta chains from one sample, sequenced in a study of early stage breast cancer tumors. TCRdb's copy holds only in-frame clones and misses some; the assay was immunoSEQ multiplex PCR. Here the sample spans approximately 48,000 clones, 75% to 95% being singletons. Sequencing was performed on blood. Every receptor here comes from an older person with breast cancer.

This rearrangement joins TRBV2 to TRBJ1-4, with D possibly TRBD1 on 6 matching bases. Germline values: CDR1 SNHLY, CDR2 FYNNEI. The CDR3 runs to 13 residues. Trimming stripped 8 bases from V and 7 bases from J, with 14 bases between. The CDR3, as DNA: TGTGCCAGCTCGAGGGGGTTACCTGAAAAACTGTTTTTT. This sequence encodes CASSRGLPEKLFF.

The gene calls are TRBV9 and TRBJ2-3; 9 nucleotides align to TRBD2. The CDR3 is 14 residues long. V was pared by 7 bases and J by 5 bases, with 8 bases of the junction left unmatched. The germline V gene has CDR1 SGDLS and CDR2 YYNGEE. DNA for the CDR3: TGTGCCAGCGGAGGGGCGGGGGGGCAAGATACGCAGTATTTT. This translates into CASGGAGGQDTQYF.

In regard to this clone: Sequence at one end of the junction differs from germline and may be a read error. The CDR3 DNA reads as TGTGCCATCAGGCCCGGGACAGGGGGTGAGAAAAAGAACTTC. It yields the protein CAIRPGTGGEKKNF. V usage is TRBV10-3 and J usage is TRBJ2-7, with TRBD1 matching 11 bases. The CDR3 totals 14 residues. The germline CDR1 and CDR2 sequences are ENHRY and SYGVKD.

The genes are TRBV7-9 and TRBJ1-1; TRBD1 matches at 9 bases. The V and J ends lost 6 bases and 3 bases, in that order; junction bases with no gene match: 2. Germline values: CDR1 SEHNR, CDR2 FQNEAQ (reference sequence). The CDR3 contains 13 residues. The CDR3 DNA follows: TGTGCCAGCAGTTGGACAGGGGACACTGAAGCTTTCTTT. It specifies CASSWTGDTEAFF.

The chain recombines TRBV5-1 with TRBJ2-1; TRBD2 agrees at 11 bases. This CDR3 region has 15 residues. V was clipped by 0 bases and J by 9 bases; unmatched bases: 5. CDR1 and CDR2 (germline): SGHRS, YFSETQ. The CDR3 region has the DNA TGCGCCAGCAGCTTGGAGACTAGCGGGATTGGTGAGCAGTTCTTC. Translation: CASSLETSGIGEQFF.

V gene TRBV5-1 combines with J gene TRBJ1-2; 7 bases match TRBD1. Germline CDR1 is SGHRS and CDR2 is YFSETQ. V trimming: 4 bases; J trimming: 5 bases; junction bases outside the gene matches: 11. The CDR3 is 15 amino acids. CDR3 sequence (DNA): TGCGCCAGCAGCCCTTCAACAGGGGAAATATATGGCTACACCTTC. Amino acids: CASSPSTGEIYGYTF.

The chain joins TRBV5-8 to TRBJ1-2, with D possibly TRBD1 on 5 matching bases. Germline CDR1 and CDR2: SGHTS and YDEGEE. V was shortened by 0 bases and J by 3 bases, with 12 bases between the two germline ends. There are 15 residues in the CDR3. The CDR3 sequence: CASSLATGTYYGYTF. DNA for the CDR3: TGTGCCAGCAGCTTGGCTACAGGAACTTACTATGGCTACACCTTC. Using reference TRBV5-8 and TRBJ1-2 for the parts outside the CDR3, the full variable domain is EAGVTQSPTHLIKTRGQQATLRCSPISGHTSVYWYQQALGLGLQFLLWYDEGEERNRGNFPPRFSGRQFPNYSSELNVNALELEDSALYLCASSLATGTYYGYTFGSGTRLTVV.

The rearrangement joins TRBV9 to TRBJ1-4, with 7 positions matching TRBD1. Germline loops: CDR1 SGDLS, CDR2 YYNGEE. V lost 3 bases, J lost 6 bases, and 8 bases stayed unmatched. The CDR3 spans 15 residues. The CDR3 nucleotides are TGTGCCAGCAGCGCCCCAGGAGGGGGCGATGAAAAACTGTTTTTT. Encoded protein: CASSAPGGGDEKLFF.

The rearrangement joins TRBV10-3 to TRBJ2-7, with a weak D call TRBD1 (6 bases). CDR1 is ENHRY and CDR2 is SYGVKD in the germline V gene. Trimming cost V 6 bases and J 2 bases, with 11 bases left between them. The CDR3 contains 13 residues. The CDR3 is CAIRLRDTYEQYF. CDR3 DNA: TGTGCCATCAGGCTCCGGGACACCTACGAGCAGTACTTC.

V and J are TRBV7-2 and TRBJ2-5; 12 bases align to TRBD2. The germline gives CDR1 SGHTA, CDR2 FQGNSA. The CDR3 has 17 amino acids. V dropped 3 bases and J dropped 5; count of bases not matched to a gene: 10. Here the CDR3 DNA reads TGTGCCAGCAGCTTTTATCCGACTAGCGGGGGACGCGAGACCCAGTACTTC. Translated: CASSFYPTSGGRETQYF.

This chain joins TRBV7-2 and TRBJ2-3; 8 bases line up with TRBD1. CDR3 length: 17 residues. Germline V gene lookup returns CDR1 SGHTA and CDR2 FQGNSA. J lost 1 base, V lost 1 base, and 7 bases had no gene match. The CDR3 loop is CASSLGPGGVGTDTQYF. As DNA, the CDR3 is TGTGCCAGCAGCTTAGGACCAGGGGGCGTCGGCACAGATACGCAGTATTTT.

V and J are TRBV7-6 and TRBJ2-7; D remains unclear. This CDR3 region has 12 residues. The germline V gene has CDR1 SGHVS and CDR2 FNYEAQ. Trimming shortened V by 2 bases and J by 5 bases, and 7 bases separated the two germline ends. The CDR3 DNA is TGTGCCAGCAGCTTAATCAACAACGAGCAGTACTTC. Translated: CASSLINNEQYF.

This clone turned up a few times. The rearrangement joins TRBV27 to TRBJ2-4, with 10 bases identical to TRBD2. CDR3 length: 17 residues. The J segment lost 6 bases and the V segment lost 6 bases, leaving 14 bases of the junction unmatched. In germline, CDR1 is MNHEY, CDR2 SMNVEV (reference sequence). This chain's CDR3 is CASRGASGRASGNIQYF. DNA for the CDR3: TGTGCCAGCAGGGGGGCCAGCGGGAGGGCCTCGGGAAACATTCAGTACTTC.

V and J are TRBV5-1 and TRBJ1-2, with D perhaps TRBD1 (5 bases). Germline values: CDR1 SGHRS, CDR2 YFSETQ. The CDR3 has 15 residues. Trimming stripped 4 bases from V and 6 bases from J, with 19 bases between. The CDR3 DNA reads TGCGCCAGCAGCGCTGCCGGGACTCGGGCAAATGGCTACACCTTC. This gives the protein CASSAAGTRANGYTF.

J is TRBJ2-7 and V is TRBV4-1, with D maybe TRBD1 (6 bases). Looked up from germline, CDR1 is MGHRA and CDR2 is YSYEKL. The V end lost 0 bases, the J end lost 5 bases, and 8 bases lay between the germline ends. This CDR3 comprises 13 residues. In DNA form, the CDR3 reads TGCGCCAGCAGCCAAGACAGGGACAACGAGCAGTACTTC. Translated: CASSQDRDNEQYF.

The rearrangement uses TRBV5-1 and TRBJ2-1, with 8 bases fitting TRBD2. The germline gives CDR1 SGHRS, CDR2 YFSETQ. The J segment lost 0 bases and the V segment lost 1 base, leaving 3 bases of the junction unmatched. This CDR3 contains 16 residues. The DNA for the CDR3 is TGCGCCAGCAGCTTGACCACTAGCGGCTCCTACAATGAGCAGTTCTTC. Its protein product is CASSLTTSGSYNEQFF.

The chain employs TRBV10-2 and TRBJ2-2; TRBD1 agrees at 11 bases. Trimming cost V 3 bases and J 6 bases; bases outside gene matches: 3. The germline V gene encodes CDR1 WSHSY and CDR2 SAAADI. CDR3 length equals 15 residues. Written as DNA, the CDR3 is TGCGCCAGCAGTGACCCGGGACAGGGGGCCGGGGAGCTGTTTTTT. The encoded protein is CASSDPGQGAGELFF.

This chain links TRBV4-1 with TRBJ2-7; 9 bases align to TRBD1. Germline V CDR1 and CDR2: MGHRA, YSYEKL. J was trimmed by 3 bases and V by 2 bases; bases with no gene match: 8. The CDR3 consists of 16 residues. CDR3 nucleotides: TGCGCCAGCAGCCAACTAACCCCGGGACAGGGCTACGAGCAGTACTTC. Translation gives CASSQLTPGQGYEQYF.

The CDR3: CASSQEEGRGQCTF. In nucleotides, the CDR3 is TGCGCCAGCAGCCAAGAGGAGGGCAGGGGGCAGTGCACCTTC. This chain links TRBV4-3 with TRBJ1-2; 8 bases agree with TRBD1. The CDR3 is 14 amino acids. Per the germline V gene, CDR1 is LGHNA and CDR2 is YSLEER. The V and J ends lost 0 bases and 13 bases, in that order; junction bases with no gene match: 10.

The chain has TRBV5-4 and TRBJ2-5, with D possibly TRBD2 on 6 matching bases. The CDR3 is 12 residues long. Trimming took off 9 bases at V and 4 bases at J, with 13 bases between the two ends. Germline CDR1 is SGHNT and CDR2 is YYREEE (reference sequence). DNA for the CDR3: TGTGCCACCAAGGCCGGGGGAGAGACCCAGTACTTC. Encoded protein: CATKAGGETQYF.